The 30 T cell receptor beta chains given below trace back to one sample, sequenced in a study of blood T cell repertoires in COVID-19. Some clones are missing from TCRdb's copy, which holds only in-frame ones; the method was immunoSEQ multiplex PCR. The profile shows roughly 140,000 clones, approximately 80% of them singletons. The material sequenced was peripheral blood. Every receptor here comes from a woman in her forties or fifties with acute or convalescent COVID-19.

This chain connects TRBV10-3 to TRBJ2-5; TRBD2 matches 10 bases. CDR1 is ENHRY, CDR2 SYGVKD, per germline. This CDR3 region has 15 residues. Trimming at V came to 7 bases and at J to 5 bases, leaving 10 bases not matched to a gene. The CDR3 DNA is TGTGCCATCAATAACCCTAGCGGGGGCGGGGAGACCCAGTACTTC. This encodes CAINNPSGGGETQYF.

In this sample, this clone turned up once. The V and J genes are TRBV27 and TRBJ2-7; 8 nucleotides match TRBD2. V shed 5 bases and J 0 bases; nucleotides not matched to a gene: 9. CDR3 length: 16 amino acids. CDR1 is MNHEY, CDR2 SMNVEV, per germline (reference sequence). This CDR3 is CASSRELADFSYEQYF. CDR3 DNA sequence: TGTGCCAGCAGTAGAGAACTAGCGGACTTCTCCTACGAGCAGTACTTC.

CDR3 DNA: TGTGCCAGCAGCGTAGACCCGGGACAGCGCTCTGGAAACACCATATATTTT. It translates to CASSVDPGQRSGNTIYF. The rearrangement links TRBV9 to TRBJ1-3, with 7 bases aligning to TRBD1. The germline gives CDR1 SGDLS, CDR2 YYNGEE. The junction had 6 bases not matched to a gene; V was cut back by 0 bases and J by 0 bases. CDR3 length equals 17 residues. Complete variable domain (other parts from reference TRBV9 and TRBJ1-3): DSGVTQTPKHLITATGQRVTLRCSPRSGDLSVYWYQQSLDQGLQFLIQYYNGEERAKGNILERFSAQQFPDLHSELNLSSLELGDSALYFCASSVDPGQRSGNTIYFGEGSWLTVV.

V usage is TRBV9 and J usage is TRBJ1-2; D remains unclear. The germline CDR1 and CDR2 sequences are SGDLS and YYNGEE. There are 12 residues in the CDR3. Deletions cut 7 bases from V and 5 bases from J, with 12 bases between. CDR3: CASEGDRYGYTF. CDR3 DNA sequence: TGTGCCAGCGAGGGCGACCGTTATGGCTACACCTTC.

V is TRBV11-2 and J is TRBJ2-1; 10 bases fit TRBD1. J gave up 7 bases and V 3 bases, and 3 bases lay outside the gene matches. The CDR3 spans 14 residues. Germline-derived CDR1 and CDR2 are SGHAT and FQNNGV. CDR3 residues: CASSFRTGGNEQFF. CDR3 coding DNA: TGTGCCAGCAGCTTTCGGACAGGGGGAAATGAGCAGTTCTTC.

The chain recombines TRBV6-5 with TRBJ1-2; D perhaps matches TRBD1 (5 bases). The ends were cut back, 0 bases at V and 4 bases at J, with 9 bases in the middle. Germline CDR1 MNHEY, CDR2 SVGAGI. The CDR3 runs to 14 residues. The CDR3 coding sequence is TGTGCCAGCAGTTACTCCAGGGCGTTCTATGGCTACACCTTC. It encodes CASSYSRAFYGYTF.

The rearrangement uses TRBV4-3 and TRBJ2-7; 7 nucleotides agree with TRBD1. Per the germline V gene, CDR1 is LGHNA and CDR2 is YSLEER. The CDR3 has 16 residues. The ends lost 0 bases at V and 5 bases at J; junction bases unmatched: 10. For the CDR3, the DNA is TGCGCCAGCAGCCAAGATTCAGGACAGGTTCAACACGAGCAGTACTTC. The encoded protein is CASSQDSGQVQHEQYF.

This sequence joins TRBV19 and TRBJ1-4; 11 bases map to TRBD1. This CDR3 comprises 16 residues. Trimming cost V 9 bases and J 0 bases; bases outside gene matches: 6. Germline V gene sequence: CDR1 LNHDA, CDR2 SQIVND (reference sequence). CDR3 nucleotides: TGTGCCAGCCGAGGACAGGGGGCTGCAACTAATGAAAAACTGTTTTTT. Translation gives CASRGQGAATNEKLFF.

This chain links TRBV19 with TRBJ1-6; 12 bases align to TRBD1. J gave up 7 bases and V 5 bases, and 6 bases lay outside the gene matches. This CDR3 is 16 amino acids long. Germline V gene sequence: CDR1 LNHDA, CDR2 SQIVND (reference sequence). The CDR3 protein is CASSDRDRGRNSPLHF. In DNA form, the CDR3 reads TGTGCCAGTAGTGACCGGGACAGGGGGCGGAATTCACCCCTCCACTTT.

This chain joins TRBV18 and TRBJ2-2; tentatively, D is TRBD2 (6 bases). Germline V gene lookup returns CDR1 KGHSH and CDR2 LQKENI. CDR3 size: 14 residues. Trimming took off 6 bases at V and 6 bases at J, with 14 bases between the two ends. The CDR3 region is CASSQQGGAGELFF. As DNA, the CDR3 is TGTGCCAGCTCGCAGCAGGGAGGCGCCGGGGAGCTGTTTTTT.

The J gene is TRBJ2-5, the V gene TRBV18, with D maybe TRBD2 (5 bases). V lost 6 bases and J lost 2, with 16 bases in between. CDR1 and CDR2 from the germline V gene are KGHSH and LQKENI. This CDR3 region has 15 residues. The CDR3 protein is CASSSTRGFQETQYF. As DNA, the CDR3 is TGTGCCAGCTCCTCCACCCGGGGATTTCAAGAGACCCAGTACTTC. The complete variable domain, with remaining parts taken from reference TRBV18 and TRBJ2-5, reads NAGVMQNPRHLVRRRGQEARLRCSPMKGHSHVYWYRQLPEEGLKFMVYLQKENIIDESGMPKERFSAEFPKEGPSILRIQQVVRGDSAAYFCASSSTRGFQETQYFGPGTRLLVL.

The chain couples TRBV19 to TRBJ1-6, with TRBD1 matching over 7 bases. The CDR3 runs 13 residues. With 10 bases clipped from V and 5 bases from J, the junction kept 5 bases outside the gene matches. Germline CDR1 reads LNHDA; CDR2 reads SQIVND (reference sequence). The CDR3 protein is CATRDRDNSPLHF. The CDR3 nucleotides read TGTGCCACCAGGGACAGAGATAATTCACCCCTCCACTTT.

This chain joins TRBV5-6 and TRBJ2-5; D is unclear. This CDR3 is 12 amino acids long. With 0 bases removed from V and 9 bases from J, the gap between germline ends came to 9 bases. Looked up from germline, CDR1 is SGHDT and CDR2 is YYEEEE. The CDR3 reads CASSLGSPPQYF. CDR3 coding DNA: TGTGCCAGCAGCTTGGGGAGCCCTCCCCAGTACTTC. Full variable domain (remainder filled in from reference TRBV5-6 and TRBJ2-5): DAGVTQSPTHLIKTRGQQVTLRCSPKSGHDTVSWYQQALGQGPQFIFQYYEEEERQRGNFPDRFSGHQFPNYSSELNVNALLLGDSALYLCASSLGSPPQYFGPGTRLLVL.

V usage is TRBV3-1 (or the pseudogene TRBV3-2) and J usage is TRBJ1-1; D gene uncertain. V lost 10 bases and J lost 1, with 13 bases in between. The germline CDR1 and CDR2 sequences are LGHDT and YNNKEL (reference sequence). The CDR3 contains 13 residues. CDR3 in DNA: TGTGCCACCCAGAACCACAGGAACACTGAAGCTTTCTTT. This gives the protein CATQNHRNTEAFF.

This sequence joins TRBV7-2 and TRBJ1-4; 10 bases align to TRBD1. The CDR3 runs to 15 residues. Germline CDR1 reads SGHTA; CDR2 reads FQGNSA. J gave up 8 bases and V 3 bases, and 6 bases lay outside the gene matches. The CDR3 region has the DNA TGTGCCAGCAGCTTTTCCGGGACAGGGGACGAAAAACTGTTTTTT. This translates into CASSFSGTGDEKLFF.

The chain uses TRBV19 and TRBJ2-7, with D hard to call. V shed 2 bases and J shed 3 bases, with 17 bases lying between them. Germline lookup yields CDR1 LNHDA and CDR2 SQIVND (reference sequence). The CDR3 totals 16 residues. In DNA, the CDR3 is TGTGCCAGTAGTATATGGTCACCGAACATCGTCTACGAGCAGTACTTC. Translated: CASSIWSPNIVYEQYF.

In DNA form, the CDR3 reads TGCGCCAGCGTAGGAGAAACCTACACTGAAGCTTTCTTT. Amino acid sequence: CASVGETYTEAFF. V and J are TRBV10-2 and TRBJ1-1, with D unclear. Germline assignment: CDR1 WSHSY and CDR2 SAAADI. V lost 8 bases and J 3 bases, leaving 13 bases between the germline ends. The CDR3 sequence is 13 residues long.

The genes are TRBV3-1 (or the pseudogene TRBV3-2) and TRBJ1-2; D gene unclear. This CDR3 contains 15 residues. CDR1 is LGHDT, CDR2 YNNKEL, per germline (reference sequence). V lost 0 bases and J 5 bases, leaving 13 bases between the germline ends. CDR3 nucleotides: TGTGCCAGCAGCCAAGATGGGGAGGGTGCATATGGCTACACCTTC. Its translation is CASSQDGEGAYGYTF.

The chain links TRBV4-3 to TRBJ2-2, with TRBD2 identical over 11 bases. Trimming cost V 0 bases and J 3 bases; bases outside gene matches: 3. CDR3 length: 17 residues. Per germline, CDR1 LGHNA and CDR2 YSLEER. The CDR3 nucleotides are TGCGCCAGCAGCCAAGAGTCACTAGCGGGAGACACCGGGGAGCTGTTTTTT. It codes for CASSQESLAGDTGELFF.

The CDR3 sequence is CASIITGQDQETQYF. The DNA for the CDR3 is TGTGCCAGCATTATCACAGGACAGGACCAAGAGACCCAGTACTTC. The gene calls are TRBV6-4 and TRBJ2-5, with 7 bases fitting TRBD1. V was pared by 7 bases and J by 0 bases, with 8 bases of the junction left unmatched. The CDR3 covers 15 residues. Looked up from germline, CDR1 is MRHNA and CDR2 is SNTAGT.

The CDR3 DNA reads as TGTGCCAGCAGCCTAGGTGAAAGCGGGGGGTACGAGCAGTACTTC. It yields the protein CASSLGESGGYEQYF. V and J are TRBV7-6 and TRBJ2-7, with 9 bases aligning to TRBD2. This CDR3 region has 15 residues. The trim removed 5 bases at V and 4 bases at J, leaving 9 bases unmatched. Germline lookup yields CDR1 SGHVS and CDR2 FNYEAQ.

The chain recombines TRBV14 with TRBJ1-4, with D hard to call. CDR3 length equals 13 residues. The V end was cut by 4 bases, the J end by 5 bases, with 8 bases between. Germline V lookup: CDR1 SGHDN, CDR2 FVKESK. DNA for the CDR3: TGTGCCAGCAGCCGGGCGCAGAATGAAAAACTGTTTTTT. It yields the protein CASSRAQNEKLFF.

The rearrangement joins TRBV7-9 to TRBJ2-7, with 7 bases identical to TRBD1. Germline CDR1 reads SEHNR; CDR2 reads FQNEAQ (reference sequence). The junction had 19 bases not matched to a gene; V was cut back by 8 bases and J by 3 bases. The CDR3 consists of 17 residues. The CDR3 here is CASGIGTGALNFYEQYF. The CDR3, as DNA: TGTGCCAGCGGCATAGGTACAGGGGCATTAAATTTCTACGAGCAGTACTTC.

The CDR3 is CASSQARQGSYADTQYF. In DNA form, the CDR3 reads TGCGCCAGCAGCCAAGCCCGACAGGGTTCGTATGCAGATACGCAGTATTTT. The genes are TRBV4-3 and TRBJ2-3, with TRBD1 identical over 7 bases. The germline CDR1 and CDR2 sequences are LGHNA and YSLEER. This CDR3 has 17 amino acids. V lost 1 base, J lost 4 bases, and 11 bases stayed unmatched.

The genes are TRBV5-6 and TRBJ2-1; TRBD2 aligns across 9 bases. CDR1 is SGHDT, CDR2 YYEEEE, per germline. V lost 1 base, J lost 5 bases, and 7 bases stayed unmatched. The CDR3 contains 16 residues. This chain's CDR3 is CASSLFWGTSNNEQFF. Here the CDR3 DNA reads TGTGCCAGCAGCTTGTTCTGGGGGACTAGCAACAATGAGCAGTTCTTC.

This clone was observed a handful of times. The CDR3 loop reads CASSPDRPTDTQYF. As DNA, the CDR3 is TGTGCCAGCAGCCCGGACAGGCCCACAGATACGCAGTATTTT. This sequence joins TRBV3-1 (or the pseudogene TRBV3-2) and TRBJ2-3; 7 nucleotides match TRBD1. From germline, CDR1 is LGHDT and CDR2 YNNKEL (reference sequence). This CDR3 is 14 amino acids long. Unmatched junction bases numbered 3, after V lost 4 bases and J lost 2 bases.

V and J are TRBV19 and TRBJ2-7, with D perhaps TRBD2 (5 bases). Germline V gene sequence: CDR1 LNHDA, CDR2 SQIVND (reference sequence). The CDR3 extends over 15 amino acids. V was cut by 3 bases and J by 2 bases, with 14 bases left in between. The CDR3 DNA reads TGTGCCAGTAGTATTACAAGCGGAGGAACCTACGAGCAGTACTTC. Translated: CASSITSGGTYEQYF.

This clone was detected once. The J gene is TRBJ1-6, the V gene TRBV5-5; 9 nucleotides line up with TRBD1. CDR1 and CDR2 from the germline V gene are SGHKS and YYEKEE (reference sequence). The CDR3 has 16 amino acids. With 4 bases clipped from V and 6 bases from J, the junction kept 8 bases outside the gene matches. The CDR3 is CASSNRDRAINSPLHF. CDR3 DNA sequence: TGTGCCAGCAGCAACCGGGACAGGGCCATTAATTCACCCCTCCACTTT. Full variable domain (rest looked up from reference TRBV5-5 and TRBJ1-6): DAGVTQSPTHLIKTRGQQVTLRCSPISGHKSVSWYQQVLGQGPQFIFQYYEKEERGRGNFPDRFSARQFPNYSSELNVNALLLGDSALYLCASSNRDRAINSPLHFGNGTRLTVT.

CDR3 nucleotide sequence: TGTGCCTGGACCCGTACCGGGACTAGCGACTACGAGCAGTACTTC. It specifies CAWTRTGTSDYEQYF. V is TRBV30 and J is TRBJ2-7; 10 positions agree with TRBD2. The CDR3 runs 15 residues. Germline CDR1 is GTSNPN and CDR2 is SVGIG (reference sequence). Unmatched junction bases numbered 9, after V lost 4 bases and J lost 3 bases.

In its sample, this clone was seen many times. The gene calls are TRBV7-2 and TRBJ2-7; the match to TRBD2 covers 7 bases. The CDR3 covers 15 residues. Germline assignment: CDR1 SGHTA and CDR2 FQGNSA. Trimming removed 2 bases from V and 0 bases from J; junction bases left unmatched: 4. This chain's CDR3 is CASSLTAGLSYEQYF. In DNA, the CDR3 is TGTGCCAGCAGCTTAACAGCGGGACTCTCCTACGAGCAGTACTTC. Drawing the rest from reference TRBV7-2 and TRBJ2-7, the complete variable domain is GAGVSQSPSNKVTEKGKDVELRCDPISGHTALYWYRQSLGQGLEFLIYFQGNSAPDKSGLPSDRFSAERTGGSVSTLTIQRTQQEDSAVYLCASSLTAGLSYEQYFGPGTRLTVT.